This TCR beta chain was obtained from a study of CD8+CD57+ T cells in acquired aplastic anemia. This clonotype was seen a few times. In germline, CDR1 is SNHLY, CDR2 FYNNEI. The CDR3 consists of 12 residues. Genomic DNA was employed as the template in profiling TCR beta VDJ and CDR3. TCRdb recomputed calls from the reads with MiXCR, one row per CDR3 protein. The profile shows a few hundred thousand distinct CDR3 sequences, roughly 80% of them singletons. The authors sequenced patients whose flow cytometry had shown CD8+CD57+ cell expansion. The chain uses TRBV2 and TRBJ2-3, with D possibly TRBD2 on 6 matching bases. The closer fit of TRBJ2-5 to the DNA end suggests the J call may be wrong. The sequence was obtained from a human donor with aplastic anemia. Sequenced material: sorted CD4+, CD8+, or CD8+CD57+ T cells (not recorded which) from PBMCs. In nucleotides, the CDR3 is TGTGCCAGCAGTGTCGGGGGAGAGACCCAGTACTTC. Translated: CASSVGGETQYF.